This T cell receptor beta chain appears in the sequencing data of a study of T cell changes during pregnancy in multiple sclerosis. Looked up from germline, CDR1 is LGHNA and CDR2 is YSLEER. This CDR3 contains 17 residues. V was trimmed by 0 bases and J by 8 bases, leaving 22 bases between them. The method was immunoSEQ multiplex PCR; TCRdb's version includes in-frame clones alone and lacks a portion of them. The sample contains 40,000 to 55,000 clones, about nine tenths of which appear only once. The sequence was obtained from a female donor with multiple sclerosis, enrolled in a pregnancy study. The input for sequencing was CD4+ T cells from peripheral blood mononuclear cells, taken before pregnancy. The J gene is TRBJ1-2, the V gene TRBV4-3; no definite D call. Here the CDR3 reads CASSQDGAGSLIGGYTF. The CDR3 DNA sequence: TGCGCCAGCAGCCAAGACGGCGCGGGATCTTTAATCGGGGGCTACACCTTC.